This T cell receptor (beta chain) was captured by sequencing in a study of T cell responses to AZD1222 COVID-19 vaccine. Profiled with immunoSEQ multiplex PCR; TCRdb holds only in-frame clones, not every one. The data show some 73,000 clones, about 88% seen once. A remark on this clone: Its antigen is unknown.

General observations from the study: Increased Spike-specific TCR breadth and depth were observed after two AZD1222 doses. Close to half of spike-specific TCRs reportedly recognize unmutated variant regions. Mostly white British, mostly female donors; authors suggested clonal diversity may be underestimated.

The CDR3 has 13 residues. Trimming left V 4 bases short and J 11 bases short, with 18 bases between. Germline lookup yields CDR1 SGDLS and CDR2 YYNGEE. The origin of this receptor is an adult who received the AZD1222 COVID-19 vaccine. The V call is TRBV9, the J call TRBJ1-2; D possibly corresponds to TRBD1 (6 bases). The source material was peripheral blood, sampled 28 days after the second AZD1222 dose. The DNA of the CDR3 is TGTGCCAGCAGCCCGGACAGAGGACCGCCATACACCTTC. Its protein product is CASSPDRGPPYTF.